These 18 T cell receptor beta chains share one sample of origin, sequenced in a study of T-cell memory formation after mild COVID-19. TCRdb ran MiXCR on the 5' RACE reads and lists one entry per CDR3 protein. The table records roughly 150,000 distinct CDR3 sequences, about 14% of them present only once. The material sequenced was PBMCs or a T cell subset sorted from them (not recorded which). All receptors come from an adult woman who had mild COVID-19 (a few samples of this study predate the infection). Cell type and time point are not known.

V is TRBV5-5 and J is TRBJ2-3; D is possibly TRBD2 (5 bases). CDR1 SGHKS and CDR2 YYEKEE come from the germline V gene (reference sequence). V was clipped by 4 bases and J by 6 bases, with 6 bases between them. This CDR3 has 11 amino acids. The CDR3 is CASSRRDTQYF. DNA of the CDR3: TGTGCCAGCAGCCGGAGGGATACGCAGTATTTT.

This clonotype was found many times. The DNA of the CDR3 is TGTGCCAGCAGGTTTTCAACTAATGAAAAACTGTTTTTT. This translates into CASRFSTNEKLFF. This chain uses TRBV12-3 or TRBV12-4 with TRBJ1-4, with D unresolved. V was shortened by 6 bases and J by 0 bases, with 5 bases between the two germline ends. There are 13 residues in the CDR3.

The chain uses TRBV6-2 or TRBV6-3 and TRBJ2-7; the D call may be TRBD1 or TRBD2 (5 bases each). This CDR3 region has 13 residues. The ends were cut back, 2 bases at V and 1 base at J, with 6 bases in the middle. In germline, CDR1 is MNHEY, CDR2 SVGEGT. CDR3 sequence (DNA): TGTGCCAGCAGTTACGGGGGTTCCTACGAGCAGTACTTC. The encoded protein is CASSYGGSYEQYF.

This chain connects TRBV7-9 to TRBJ2-5; D is perhaps TRBD1 (5 bases). The CDR3 spans 15 residues. V was clipped by 2 bases and J by 5 bases, with 15 bases between them. Germline CDR1 reads SEHNR; CDR2 reads FQNEAQ (reference sequence). CDR3 DNA: TGTGCCAGCAGCTTAAACCAGGTGGCAGGGGAGACCCAGTACTTC. Translating gives CASSLNQVAGETQYF.

The CDR3, as DNA: TGTGCCAGCAGCTTAGGGGTACAGTCCCAAGAGACCCAGTACTTC. Encoded protein: CASSLGVQSQETQYF. J is TRBJ2-5 and V is TRBV7-9; the D is unclear. Germline V gives CDR1 SEHNR, CDR2 FQNEAQ (reference sequence). The CDR3 runs 15 residues. V dropped 1 base and J dropped 1 base, with 10 bases sitting between them.

This clonotype appeared a few times. The chain recombines TRBV27 with TRBJ2-7, with TRBD1 as a possible D gene (6 bases). The V gene's germline CDR1 is MNHEY and CDR2 SMNVEV (reference sequence). The CDR3 is 12 residues long. With 3 bases removed from V and 6 bases from J, the gap between germline ends came to 9 bases. In nucleotides, the CDR3 is TGTGCCAGCAGTTTCCGCAGGGGCGAGCAGTACTTC. It yields the protein CASSFRRGEQYF.

This clonotype was detected once. The rearrangement links TRBV4-3 to TRBJ2-7, with a weak D call TRBD2 (6 bases). The CDR3 sequence is 18 residues long. CDR1 and CDR2 from the germline V gene are LGHNA and YSLEER. V gave up 0 bases and J gave up 0 bases, with 18 bases separating them. CDR3 nucleotide sequence: TGCGCCAGCAGCCAAGATCGTTATGGCGGGGCATCCTCCTACGAGCAGTACTTC. Amino acids: CASSQDRYGGASSYEQYF.

In its sample, this clonotype was seen a few times. This chain connects TRBV5-6 to TRBJ2-7; D call uncertain. The CDR3 contains 13 residues. The germline V gene encodes CDR1 SGHDT and CDR2 YYEEEE. The V gene lost 0 bases and the J gene lost 6 bases, with 10 bases spanning the gap. In nucleotides, the CDR3 is TGTGCCAGCAGCTTGGCTTCCTTCGCCGAGCAGTACTTC. This codes for CASSLASFAEQYF.

J is TRBJ1-2 and V is TRBV20-1, with 7 bases aligning to TRBD1. Germline V CDR1 and CDR2: DFQATT, SNEGSKA (reference sequence). This CDR3 region has 14 residues. J gave up 4 bases and V 1 base, and 6 bases lay outside the gene matches. CDR3 protein: CSARVQTGFYGYTF. In DNA, the CDR3 is TGCAGTGCTAGAGTTCAGACAGGGTTCTATGGCTACACCTTC.

For the CDR3, the DNA is TGTGCCAGCAGTTTAAGGGCCTACGAGCAGTACTTC. Residues: CASSLRAYEQYF. The gene calls are TRBV28 and TRBJ2-7, with D unresolved. The CDR3 is 12 residues long. The germline V gene has CDR1 MDHEN and CDR2 SYDVKM. Trimming took off 2 bases at V and 2 bases at J, with 4 bases between the two ends.

The chain couples TRBV29-1 to TRBJ2-1; TRBD2 is a possible D gene (6 bases). V was clipped by 5 bases and J by 9 bases, with 11 bases between them. This CDR3 comprises 11 residues. Germline-derived CDR1 and CDR2 are SQVTM and ANQGSEA. The CDR3 here is CSVSRGSEQFF. The DNA of the CDR3 is TGCAGCGTTTCTCGGGGGAGTGAGCAGTTCTTC.

There are a few counts of this clonotype. J is TRBJ2-3 and V is TRBV7-2; 8 nucleotides align to TRBD1. The germline CDR1 and CDR2 sequences are SGHTA and FQGNSA. The CDR3 has 15 amino acids. Trimming removed 5 bases from V and 1 base from J; junction bases left unmatched: 5. CDR3 sequence: CASSRNRGGTDTQYF. The CDR3 region has the DNA TGTGCCAGCAGCCGAAACAGGGGGGGCACAGATACGCAGTATTTT.

This rearrangement joins TRBV6-5 to TRBJ1-3, with 7 bases aligning to TRBD1. Germline V gene data show CDR1 as MNHEY and CDR2 as SVGAGI. The CDR3 totals 16 residues. Unmatched junction bases numbered 11, after V lost 6 bases and J lost 3 bases. In DNA form, the CDR3 reads TGTGCCAGCAGAAGTTCAGGGGGGGCAGGTGGAAACACCATATATTTT. This codes for CASRSSGGAGGNTIYF.

The chain uses TRBV24-1 and TRBJ1-2, with D possibly being TRBD1 (5 bases). The CDR3 spans 14 residues. Trimming pared 4 bases from V and 4 bases from J, leaving 12 bases between. CDR1 KGHDR and CDR2 SFDVKD come from the germline V gene. In DNA form, the CDR3 reads TGTGCCACCAGTGACCCTACAGGATTCTATGGCTACACCTTC. This translates into CATSDPTGFYGYTF.

For the CDR3, the DNA is TGTGCCAGCAGCTTAGGGCACCAGAATATTGGAGCCTACGAGCAGTACTTC. This gives the protein CASSLGHQNIGAYEQYF. V and J are TRBV7-9 and TRBJ2-7; D ambiguous. Germline assignment: CDR1 SEHNR and CDR2 FQNEAQ (reference sequence). V was pared by 1 base and J by 2 bases, with 18 bases between. CDR3 size: 17 residues.

This clonotype was counted between two and nine times. This chain uses TRBV11-2 with TRBJ2-7, with 14 bases identical to TRBD2. V lost 0 bases and J lost 4; bases outside the gene matches: 5. This CDR3 is 17 amino acids long. CDR1 SGHAT and CDR2 FQNNGV come from the germline V gene. The CDR3 region is CASSLDGLAGGWYEQYF. CDR3 in DNA: TGTGCCAGCAGCTTAGATGGACTAGCGGGGGGCTGGTACGAGCAGTACTTC.

This clonotype was counted at least ten times. The V call is TRBV20-1, the J call TRBJ2-1; D possibly corresponds to TRBD2 (8 bases). From germline, CDR1 is DFQATT and CDR2 SNEGSKA (reference sequence). Trimming pared 3 bases from V and 8 bases from J, leaving 17 bases between. The CDR3 covers 14 residues. In nucleotides, the CDR3 is TGCAGTGCTAGCGGGAGGGGGCTGATGGATGAGCAGTTCTTC. Protein product: CSASGRGLMDEQFF.

This clonotype was counted many times. V usage is TRBV12-3 or TRBV12-4 and J usage is TRBJ2-7; a weak D match, TRBD2 (6 bases). The CDR3 consists of 13 residues. V was trimmed by 6 bases and J by 6 bases, leaving 15 bases between them. The CDR3 protein is CASRFGTTSEQYF. Here the CDR3 DNA reads TGTGCCAGCAGATTTGGGACGACTAGCGAGCAGTACTTC.